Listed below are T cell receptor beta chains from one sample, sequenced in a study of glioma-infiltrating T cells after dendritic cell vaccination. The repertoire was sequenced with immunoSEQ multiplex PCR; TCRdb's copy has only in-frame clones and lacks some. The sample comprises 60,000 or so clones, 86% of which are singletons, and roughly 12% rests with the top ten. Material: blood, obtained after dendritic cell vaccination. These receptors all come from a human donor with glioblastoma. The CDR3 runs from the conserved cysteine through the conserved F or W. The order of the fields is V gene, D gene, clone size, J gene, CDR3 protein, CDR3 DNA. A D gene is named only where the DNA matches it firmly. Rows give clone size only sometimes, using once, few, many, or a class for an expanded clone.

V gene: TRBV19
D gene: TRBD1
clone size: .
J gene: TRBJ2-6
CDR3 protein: CASSMLQGSGANVLTF
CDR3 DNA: TGTGCCAGTAGTATGCTACAGGGGTCTGGGGCCAACGTCCTGACTTTC

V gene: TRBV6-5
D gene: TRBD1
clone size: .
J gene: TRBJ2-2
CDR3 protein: CASQRDRGTGELFF
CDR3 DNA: TGTGCCAGCCAAAGGGACAGGGGTACCGGGGAGCTGTTTTTT

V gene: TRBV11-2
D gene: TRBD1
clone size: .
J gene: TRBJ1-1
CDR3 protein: CASRERTGNTEAFF
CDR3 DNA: TGTGCCAGCAGGGAAAGGACAGGGAACACTGAAGCTTTCTTT

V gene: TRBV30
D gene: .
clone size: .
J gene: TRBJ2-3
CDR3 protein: CAWVGATDTQYF
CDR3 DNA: TGTGCCTGGGTAGGGGCCACAGATACGCAGTATTTT

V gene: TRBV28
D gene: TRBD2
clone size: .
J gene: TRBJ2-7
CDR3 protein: CASSSQLAGPYYEQYF
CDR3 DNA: TGTGCCAGCAGTTCCCAACTAGCGGGTCCTTATTACGAGCAGTACTTC

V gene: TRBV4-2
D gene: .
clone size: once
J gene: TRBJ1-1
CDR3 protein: CASSPQRQTADTEAFF
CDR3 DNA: TGTGCCAGCAGCCCCCAGAGACAGACGGCGGACACTGAAGCTTTCTTT

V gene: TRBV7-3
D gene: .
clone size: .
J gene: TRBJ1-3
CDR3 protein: CASSRDIGGGNTIYF
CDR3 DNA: TGTGCCAGCAGCCGCGACATAGGGGGTGGAAACACCATATATTTT

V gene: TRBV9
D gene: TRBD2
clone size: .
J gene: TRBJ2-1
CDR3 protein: CASSAGEGLLAASYNEQFF
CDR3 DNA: TGTGCCAGCAGCGCGGGGGAGGGGTTACTAGCGGCTTCCTACAATGAGCAGTTCTTC

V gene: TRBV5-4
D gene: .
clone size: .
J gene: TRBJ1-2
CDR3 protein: CASSGGGGGKYGYTF
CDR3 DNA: TGTGCCAGCAGCGGGGGGGGCGGGGGGAAGTATGGCTACACCTTC

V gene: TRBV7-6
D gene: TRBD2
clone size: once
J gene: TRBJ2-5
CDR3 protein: CASSLALLAGEAQETQYF
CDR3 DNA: TGTGCCAGCAGCTTAGCTTTGCTAGCGGGAGAAGCCCAAGAGACCCAGTACTTC

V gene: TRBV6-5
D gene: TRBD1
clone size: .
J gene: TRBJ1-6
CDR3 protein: CASSGQGNSPLHF
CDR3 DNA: TGTGCCAGCAGTGGACAGGGTAATTCCCCCCTCCACTTT

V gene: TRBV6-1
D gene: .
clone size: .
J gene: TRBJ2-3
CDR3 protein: CASSEVGRGNAGAIGRTQYF
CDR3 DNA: TGTGCCAGCAGTGAAGTAGGCAGGGGAAACGCGGGGGCCATCGGAAGAACGCAGTATTTT

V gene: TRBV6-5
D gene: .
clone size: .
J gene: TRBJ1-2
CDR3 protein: CASRWAQSGGYTF
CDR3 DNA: TGTGCCAGCAGATGGGCCCAATCGGGAGGCTACACCTTC

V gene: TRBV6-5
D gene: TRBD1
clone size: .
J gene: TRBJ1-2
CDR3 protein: CASSRTGSYGYTF
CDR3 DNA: TGTGCCAGCAGCCGGACAGGATCCTATGGCTACACCTTC

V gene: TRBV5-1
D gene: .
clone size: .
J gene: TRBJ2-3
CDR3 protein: CASSSGLVGGRSTDTQYF
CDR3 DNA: TGCGCCAGCAGCTCTGGACTTGTGGGTGGGAGAAGCACAGATACGCAGTATTTT

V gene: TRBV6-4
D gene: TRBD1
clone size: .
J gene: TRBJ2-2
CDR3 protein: CASSDWEMGTAGELFF
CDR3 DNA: TGTGCCAGCAGTGACTGGGAAATGGGGACAGCCGGGGAGCTGTTTTTT

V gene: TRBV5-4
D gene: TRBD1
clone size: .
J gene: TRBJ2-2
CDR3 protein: CASSLATGGVHTGELFF
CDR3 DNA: TGTGCCAGCAGCTTGGCGACAGGGGGCGTTCACACCGGGGAGCTGTTTTTT

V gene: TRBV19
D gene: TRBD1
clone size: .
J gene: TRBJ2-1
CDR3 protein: CASTRDRGLNEQFF
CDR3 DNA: TGTGCCAGTACCCGGGACAGGGGTCTCAATGAGCAGTTCTTC

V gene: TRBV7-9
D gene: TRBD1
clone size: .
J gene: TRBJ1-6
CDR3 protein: CASSLHRTGSNSPLHF
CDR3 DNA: TGTGCCAGCAGCTTACATCGGACAGGGTCCAATTCCCCCCTCCACTTT

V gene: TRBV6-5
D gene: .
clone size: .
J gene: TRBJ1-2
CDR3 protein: CASSYATGNGYTF
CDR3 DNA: TGTGCCAGCAGTTACGCGACAGGCAATGGCTACACCTTC

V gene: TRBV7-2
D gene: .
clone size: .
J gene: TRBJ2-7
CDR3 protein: CASSLAAVSYEQYF
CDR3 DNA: TGTGCCAGCAGCTTAGCGGCAGTGTCCTACGAGCAGTACTTC

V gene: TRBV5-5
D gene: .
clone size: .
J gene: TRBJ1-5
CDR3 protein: CASSLELFGNQPQHF
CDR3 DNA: TGTGCCAGCAGCTTGGAACTTTTCGGGAATCAGCCCCAGCATTTT

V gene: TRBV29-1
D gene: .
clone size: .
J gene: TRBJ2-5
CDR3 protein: CSVEENREETQYF
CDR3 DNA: TGCAGCGTTGAAGAAAACAGGGAAGAGACCCAGTACTTC

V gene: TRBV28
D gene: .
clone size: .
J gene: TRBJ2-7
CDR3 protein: CASSLRGGRQYF
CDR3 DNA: TGTGCCAGCAGCCTCAGGGGAGGGAGGCAGTACTTC

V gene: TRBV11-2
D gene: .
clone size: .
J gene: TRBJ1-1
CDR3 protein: CASSPRTVSNTEAFF
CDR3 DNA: TGTGCCAGCAGCCCGAGGACAGTTTCGAACACTGAAGCTTTCTTT

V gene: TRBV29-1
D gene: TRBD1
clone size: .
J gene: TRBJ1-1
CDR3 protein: CSVRQGVVETEAFF
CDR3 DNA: TGCAGCGTAAGACAGGGGGTTGTAGAAACTGAAGCTTTCTTT

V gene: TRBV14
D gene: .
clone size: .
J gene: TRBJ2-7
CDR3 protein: CASSQRRAYEQYF
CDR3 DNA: TGTGCCAGCAGCCAACGACGGGCCTACGAGCAGTACTTC

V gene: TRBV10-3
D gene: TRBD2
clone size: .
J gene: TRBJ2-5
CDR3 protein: CASGLAGGETQYF
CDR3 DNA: TGTGCCAGTGGACTAGCGGGAGGAGAGACCCAGTACTTC

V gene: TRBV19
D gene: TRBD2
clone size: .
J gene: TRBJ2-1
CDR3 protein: CASMRTSGNEQFF
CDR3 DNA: TGTGCCAGTATGAGGACTAGCGGTAATGAGCAGTTCTTC

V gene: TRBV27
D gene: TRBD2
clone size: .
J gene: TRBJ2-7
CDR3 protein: CASSSWDYLSPHEQYF
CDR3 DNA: TGTGCCAGCAGTTCTTGGGACTACCTATCGCCCCACGAGCAGTACTTC

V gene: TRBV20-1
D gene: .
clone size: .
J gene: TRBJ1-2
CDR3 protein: CSAREGAGYTF
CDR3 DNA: TGCAGTGCTAGAGAGGGGGCTGGCTACACCTTC

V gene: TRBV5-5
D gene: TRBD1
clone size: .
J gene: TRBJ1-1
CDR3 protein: CASRQGAQRTEAFF
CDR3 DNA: TGTGCCAGCAGACAGGGGGCCCAACGAACTGAAGCTTTCTTT

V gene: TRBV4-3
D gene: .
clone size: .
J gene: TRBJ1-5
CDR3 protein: CASSHHNDRLNSNQPQHF
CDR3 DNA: TGCGCCAGCAGCCACCACAACGACAGGCTGAATAGCAATCAGCCCCAGCATTTT

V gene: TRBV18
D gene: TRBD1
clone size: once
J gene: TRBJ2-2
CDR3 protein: CASSPPYSGQGAGELFF
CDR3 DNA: TGTGCCAGCTCACCACCGTACTCCGGACAGGGGGCCGGGGAGCTGTTTTTT

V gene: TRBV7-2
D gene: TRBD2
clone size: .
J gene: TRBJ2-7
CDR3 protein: CASSIGRGGEQYF
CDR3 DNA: TGTGCCAGCAGCATAGGTCGCGGGGGGGAGCAGTACTTC

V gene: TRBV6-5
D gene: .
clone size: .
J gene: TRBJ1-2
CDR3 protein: CASTRGGPWGYTF
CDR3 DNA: TGTGCCAGCACCCGCGGGGGGCCATGGGGCTACACCTTC

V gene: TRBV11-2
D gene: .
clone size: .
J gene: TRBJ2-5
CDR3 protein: CASSEWTALRETQYF
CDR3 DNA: TGTGCCAGCAGTGAGTGGACAGCACTCCGGGAGACCCAGTACTTC